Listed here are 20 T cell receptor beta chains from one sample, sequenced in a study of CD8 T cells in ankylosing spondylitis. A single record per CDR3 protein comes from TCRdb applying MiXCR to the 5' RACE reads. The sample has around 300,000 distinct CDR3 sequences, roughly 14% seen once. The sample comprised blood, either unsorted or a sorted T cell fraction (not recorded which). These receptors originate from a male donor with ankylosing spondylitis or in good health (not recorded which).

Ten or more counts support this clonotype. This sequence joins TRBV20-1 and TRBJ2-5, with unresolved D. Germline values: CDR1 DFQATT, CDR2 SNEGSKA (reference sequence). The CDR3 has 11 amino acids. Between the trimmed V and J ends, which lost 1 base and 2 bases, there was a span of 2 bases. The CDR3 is CSARAQETQYF. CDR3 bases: TGCAGTGCTAGAGCACAAGAGACCCAGTACTTC.

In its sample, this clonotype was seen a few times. CDR3 in DNA: TGTGCCAGCAGTCCCGTCACAGATACGCAGTATTTT. Translating gives CASSPVTDTQYF. The J gene is TRBJ2-3, the V gene TRBV12-3 or TRBV12-4; D is uncertain. Trimming pared 5 bases from V and 2 bases from J, leaving 5 bases between. CDR3 length equals 12 residues.

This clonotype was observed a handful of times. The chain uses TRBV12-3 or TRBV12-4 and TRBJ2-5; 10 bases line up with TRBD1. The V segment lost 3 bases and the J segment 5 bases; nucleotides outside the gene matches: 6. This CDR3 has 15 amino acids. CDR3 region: CASSFRTGGGETQYF. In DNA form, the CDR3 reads TGTGCCAGCAGTTTTAGGACAGGGGGGGGGGAGACCCAGTACTTC.

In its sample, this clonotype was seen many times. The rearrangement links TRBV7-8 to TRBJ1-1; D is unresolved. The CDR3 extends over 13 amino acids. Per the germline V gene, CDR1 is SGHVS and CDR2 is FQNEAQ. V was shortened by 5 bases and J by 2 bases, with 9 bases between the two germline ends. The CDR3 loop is CASSPRSNTEAFF. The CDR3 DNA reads TGTGCCAGCAGCCCCCGCTCTAACACTGAAGCTTTCTTT.

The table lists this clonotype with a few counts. The CDR3 reads CASSLDGYGNYGYTF. Written as DNA, the CDR3 is TGCGCCAGCAGCTTAGATGGTTACGGAAACTATGGCTACACCTTC. The chain recombines TRBV5-1 with TRBJ1-2; D remains unclear. CDR1 and CDR2 from the germline V gene are SGHRS and YFSETQ. The CDR3 sequence is 15 residues long. V gave up 2 bases and J gave up 2 bases, with 13 bases separating them.

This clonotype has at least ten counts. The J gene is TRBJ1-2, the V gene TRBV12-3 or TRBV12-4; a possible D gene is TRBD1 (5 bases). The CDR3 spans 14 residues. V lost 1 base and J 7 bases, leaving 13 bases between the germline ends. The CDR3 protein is CASSLEGISSGYTF. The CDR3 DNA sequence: TGTGCCAGCAGTTTAGAGGGGATATCGAGTGGCTACACCTTC.

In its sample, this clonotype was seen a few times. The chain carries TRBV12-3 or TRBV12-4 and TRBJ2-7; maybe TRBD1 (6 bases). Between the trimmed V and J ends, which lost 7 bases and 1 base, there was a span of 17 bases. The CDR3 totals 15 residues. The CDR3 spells CASTLGGGLSYEQYF. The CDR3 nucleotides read TGTGCCAGCACCCTAGGTGGGGGCCTTTCCTACGAGCAGTACTTC.

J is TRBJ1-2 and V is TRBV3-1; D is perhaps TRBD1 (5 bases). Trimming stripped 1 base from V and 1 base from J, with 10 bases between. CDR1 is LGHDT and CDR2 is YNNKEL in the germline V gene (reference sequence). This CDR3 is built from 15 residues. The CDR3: CASSQGPQGNYGYTF. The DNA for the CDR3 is TGTGCCAGCAGCCAAGGACCCCAGGGTAACTATGGCTACACCTTC.

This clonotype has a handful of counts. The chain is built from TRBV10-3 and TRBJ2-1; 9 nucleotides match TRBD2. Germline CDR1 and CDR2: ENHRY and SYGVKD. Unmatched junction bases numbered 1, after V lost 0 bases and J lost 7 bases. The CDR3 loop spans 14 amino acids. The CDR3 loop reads CAISESTSGNEQFF. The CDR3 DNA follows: TGTGCCATCAGTGAGTCCACTAGCGGGAATGAGCAGTTCTTC.

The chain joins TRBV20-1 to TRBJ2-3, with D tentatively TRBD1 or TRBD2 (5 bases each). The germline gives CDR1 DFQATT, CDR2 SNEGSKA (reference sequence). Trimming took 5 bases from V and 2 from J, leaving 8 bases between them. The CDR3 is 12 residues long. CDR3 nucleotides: TGCAGTGCTCCCGGGGCCACAGATACGCAGTATTTT. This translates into CSAPGATDTQYF.

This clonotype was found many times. CDR3 residues: CSVQVTSGNEQFF. CDR3 DNA: TGCAGCGTTCAAGTGACTAGCGGGAACGAGCAGTTCTTC. V gene TRBV29-1 combines with J gene TRBJ2-1, with 11 bases that match TRBD2. With V trimmed by 5 bases and J by 10 bases, 7 bases remained unmatched. Germline-derived CDR1 and CDR2 are SQVTM and ANQGSEA. The CDR3 runs 13 residues.

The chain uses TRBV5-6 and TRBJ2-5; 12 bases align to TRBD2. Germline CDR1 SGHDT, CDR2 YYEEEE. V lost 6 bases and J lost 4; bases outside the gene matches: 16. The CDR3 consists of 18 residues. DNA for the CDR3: TGTGCCAGCACCGAATGGGGACTAGCGGGTGACCACGGAGAGACCCAGTACTTC. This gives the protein CASTEWGLAGDHGETQYF.

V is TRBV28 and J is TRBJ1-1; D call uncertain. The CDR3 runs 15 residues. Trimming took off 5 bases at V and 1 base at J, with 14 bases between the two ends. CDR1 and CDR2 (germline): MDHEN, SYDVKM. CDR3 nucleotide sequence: TGTGCCAGCAGTCCTACTTACGCTGGGAACACTGAAGCTTTCTTT. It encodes CASSPTYAGNTEAFF. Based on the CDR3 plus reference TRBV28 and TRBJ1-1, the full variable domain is DVKVTQSSRYLVKRTGEKVFLECVQDMDHENMFWYRQDPGLGLRLIYFSYDVKMKEKGDIPEGYSVSREKKERFSLILESASTNQTSMYLCASSPTYAGNTEAFFGQGTRLTVV.

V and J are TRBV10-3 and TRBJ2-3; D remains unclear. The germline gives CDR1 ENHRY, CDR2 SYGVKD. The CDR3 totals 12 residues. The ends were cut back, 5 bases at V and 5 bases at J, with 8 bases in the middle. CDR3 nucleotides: TGTGCCATCAGTAGCGTCCAAGATACGCAGTATTTT. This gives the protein CAISSVQDTQYF.

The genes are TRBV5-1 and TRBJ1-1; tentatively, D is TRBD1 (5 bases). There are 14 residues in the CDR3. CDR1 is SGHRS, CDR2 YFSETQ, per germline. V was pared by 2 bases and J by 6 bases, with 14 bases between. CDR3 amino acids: CASSLTAGSAEAFF. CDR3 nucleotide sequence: TGCGCCAGCAGCTTAACGGCAGGGAGCGCTGAAGCTTTCTTT. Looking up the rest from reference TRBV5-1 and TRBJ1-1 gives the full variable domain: KAGVTQTPRYLIKTRGQQVTLSCSPISGHRSVSWYQQTPGQGLQFLFEYFSETQRNKGNFPGRFSGRQFSNSRSEMNVSTLELGDSALYLCASSLTAGSAEAFFGQGTRLTVV.

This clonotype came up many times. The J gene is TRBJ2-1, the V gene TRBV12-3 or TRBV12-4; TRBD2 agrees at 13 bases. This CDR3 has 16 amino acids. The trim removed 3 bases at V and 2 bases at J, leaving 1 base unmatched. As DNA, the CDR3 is TGTGCCAGCAGTTTGGGACTAGCGGGACCCTACAATGAGCAGTTCTTC. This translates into CASSLGLAGPYNEQFF.

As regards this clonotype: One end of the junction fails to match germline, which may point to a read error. The DNA for the CDR3 is TGTACCAGCAGTTTAGGCGGGGGGCGGTACGAGCAGTACTTC. Its translation is CTSSLGGGRYEQYF. The J gene is TRBJ2-7, the V gene TRBV12-3 or TRBV12-4, with TRBD2 matching 8 bases. This CDR3 has 14 residues.

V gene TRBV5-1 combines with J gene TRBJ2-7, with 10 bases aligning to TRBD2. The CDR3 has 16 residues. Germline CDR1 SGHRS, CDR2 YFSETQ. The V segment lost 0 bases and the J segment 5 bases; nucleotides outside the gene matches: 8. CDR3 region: CASSLDASGSVDEQYF. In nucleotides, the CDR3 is TGCGCCAGCAGCTTGGATGCTAGCGGGAGCGTCGACGAGCAGTACTTC.

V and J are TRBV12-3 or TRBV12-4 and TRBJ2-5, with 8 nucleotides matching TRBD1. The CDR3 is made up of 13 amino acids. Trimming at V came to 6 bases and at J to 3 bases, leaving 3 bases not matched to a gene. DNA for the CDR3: TGTGCCAGCAGACCAGGGGGCGAAGAGACCCAGTACTTC. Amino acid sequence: CASRPGGEETQYF.

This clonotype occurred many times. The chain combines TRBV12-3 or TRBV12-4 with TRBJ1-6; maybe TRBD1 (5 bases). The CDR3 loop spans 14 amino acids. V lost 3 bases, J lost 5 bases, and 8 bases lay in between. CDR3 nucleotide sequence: TGTGCCAGCAGTTTGAGACAGAATAATTCACCCCTCCACTTT. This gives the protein CASSLRQNNSPLHF.